These 29 T cell receptor beta chains were all obtained from the same sample, sequenced in a study of vaccination effects on CD4 cells after COVID-19. Their cognate antigens are unknown. Ahead of sequencing, the ViraFEST assay grew antigen-specific CD4+ T cells using viral peptide pools. An approximately 10-day culture period preceded the isolation of CD4+ T cells. Nucleocapsid antibodies stayed negative before and after vaccination, showing no earlier SARS-CoV-2 infection. TCRdb keeps only in-frame clones here, not all; method: immunoSEQ multiplex PCR. The data contain 65,000 or so clones, approximately 79% of them seen just once; the ten biggest clones take up 2.5% to 3.5%. This sample comprised CD4+ T cells from PBMCs cultured with HCoV-NL63 spike peptides, obtained before COVID-19 vaccination. These receptors were taken from a human donor who received a COVID-19 vaccine.

This chain connects TRBV7-8 to TRBJ2-3, with D possibly matching TRBD2 (6 bases). This CDR3 contains 15 residues. Trimming took 5 bases from V and 2 from J, leaving 14 bases between them. Per the germline V gene, CDR1 is SGHVS and CDR2 is FQNEAQ. The CDR3 region has the DNA TGTGCCAGCAGCCCGCGGGGACTGAACACAGATACGCAGTATTTT. Amino acid sequence: CASSPRGLNTDTQYF. Using reference TRBV7-8 and TRBJ2-3 for the parts outside the CDR3, the full variable domain is GAGVSQSPRYKVAKRGQDVALRCDPISGHVSLFWYQQALGQGPEFLTYFQNEAQLDKSGLPSDRFFAERPEGSVSTLKIQRTQQEDSAVYLCASSPRGLNTDTQYFGPGTRLTVL.

The chain links TRBV2 to TRBJ2-3; D is perhaps TRBD1 or TRBD2 (6 bases each). Per germline, CDR1 SNHLY and CDR2 FYNNEI. V lost 2 bases and J 4 bases, leaving 16 bases between the germline ends. This CDR3 has 16 amino acids. In nucleotides, the CDR3 is TGTGCCAGCAGTGAACGGCCGGGGGCCTACTCAGATACGCAGTATTTT. Translation gives CASSERPGAYSDTQYF.

The chain joins TRBV2 to TRBJ2-3, with a weak D call TRBD1 (5 bases). Germline V lookup: CDR1 SNHLY, CDR2 FYNNEI. V lost 3 bases and J 7 bases, leaving 14 bases between the germline ends. The CDR3 totals 14 residues. This CDR3 is CASSDQRGDYTQYF. CDR3 nucleotide sequence: TGTGCCAGCAGTGACCAAAGGGGTGACTATACGCAGTATTTT.

The CDR3 DNA reads TGTGCCAGCAGTGAAGGGCCCGGGACAAGAGAAGGCTACACCTTC. The encoded protein is CASSEGPGTREGYTF. This chain links TRBV6-1 with TRBJ1-2, with D perhaps TRBD1 (6 bases). The germline V and J ends were trimmed by 1 base and 8 bases, with 17 bases remaining between them. CDR3 size: 15 residues. Germline CDR1 is MNHNS and CDR2 is SASEGT.

The chain uses TRBV19 and TRBJ1-2; D is unresolved. The V end was cut by 7 bases, the J end by 4 bases, with 16 bases between. This CDR3 contains 14 residues. The V gene's germline CDR1 is LNHDA and CDR2 SQIVND (reference sequence). The CDR3 sequence is CASKEGGRGYGYTF. CDR3 in DNA: TGTGCCAGTAAGGAGGGAGGGCGCGGCTATGGCTACACCTTC.

This clone was seen only once. The genes are TRBV5-1 and TRBJ1-1, with TRBD1 matching over 9 bases. The CDR3 runs 13 residues. Germline V lookup: CDR1 SGHRS, CDR2 YFSETQ. The V segment lost 7 bases and the J segment 4 bases; nucleotides outside the gene matches: 5. The CDR3 nucleotides read TGCGCCAGCCGGACAGGGGCGGCCACTGAAGCTTTCTTT. It translates to CASRTGAATEAFF.

This clone was recorded once. This chain links TRBV5-6 with TRBJ1-4, with 7 nucleotides matching TRBD1. The CDR3 consists of 18 residues. The germline CDR1 and CDR2 sequences are SGHDT and YYEEEE. V was pared by 4 bases and J by 6 bases, with 18 bases of the junction left unmatched. The CDR3 here is CASSRAFQGGPLDEKLFF. In DNA, the CDR3 is TGTGCCAGCAGCCGAGCATTTCAGGGGGGCCCTCTCGATGAAAAACTGTTTTTT.

There are a few counts of this clone. The J gene is TRBJ1-3, the V gene TRBV19, with 9 positions matching TRBD1. Germline loops: CDR1 LNHDA, CDR2 SQIVND (reference sequence). CDR3 length: 14 residues. Trimming removed 10 bases from V and 4 bases from J; junction bases left unmatched: 8. The CDR3 region is CATAGTGRGNTIYF. In DNA form, the CDR3 reads TGTGCCACCGCCGGGACAGGGAGAGGAAACACCATATATTTT.

The chain links TRBV2 to TRBJ2-3; D uncertain. The V and J ends lost 6 bases and 2 bases respectively, with 6 bases between them. The V gene's germline CDR1 is SNHLY and CDR2 FYNNEI. This CDR3 has 12 amino acids. CDR3 sequence (DNA): TGTGCCAGCAGAGGTTACACAGATACGCAGTATTTT. Translation: CASRGYTDTQYF.

The V gene is TRBV28, the J gene TRBJ1-2; weak D call: TRBD1 (5 bases). The CDR3 consists of 15 residues. Deletions cut 5 bases from V and 3 bases from J, with 16 bases between. Germline V gives CDR1 MDHEN, CDR2 SYDVKM. The DNA of the CDR3 is TGTGCCAGCAGTCCCCACGGGGCTAAGGACTATGGCTACACCTTC. Translating gives CASSPHGAKDYGYTF.

The V gene is TRBV28, the J gene TRBJ1-1; no clear D gene. CDR3 length equals 14 residues. V was shortened by 7 bases and J by 0 bases, with 12 bases between the two germline ends. In germline, CDR1 is MDHEN, CDR2 SYDVKM. CDR3 sequence: CASTPPGVNTEAFF. CDR3 DNA sequence: TGTGCCAGCACCCCCCCGGGAGTGAACACTGAAGCTTTCTTT.

This chain uses TRBV7-2 with TRBJ1-3; no definite D call. The V gene's germline CDR1 is SGHTA and CDR2 FQGNSA. V was pared by 1 base and J by 1 base, with 5 bases between. The CDR3 consists of 14 residues. The CDR3: CASSLVGSGNTIYF. Written as DNA, the CDR3 is TGTGCCAGCAGCTTAGTCGGGTCTGGAAACACCATATATTTT.

The chain has TRBV20-1 and TRBJ2-3; D is possibly TRBD2 (5 bases). Germline CDR1 is DFQATT and CDR2 is SNEGSKA (reference sequence). This CDR3 has 11 residues. Trimming took 4 bases from V and 5 from J, leaving 7 bases between them. The CDR3 here is CSAKTRDTQYF. The CDR3 DNA sequence: TGCAGTGCTAAAACTAGAGATACGCAGTATTTT.

This rearrangement joins TRBV19 to TRBJ2-3; no reliable D call. The V and J ends lost 5 bases and 5 bases respectively, with 8 bases between them. The CDR3 consists of 12 residues. Germline V gene data show CDR1 as LNHDA and CDR2 as SQIVND (reference sequence). The CDR3 is CASSRSGDTQYF. The CDR3 nucleotides are TGTGCCAGTAGTCGGTCCGGAGATACGCAGTATTTT.

The V gene is TRBV4-1, the J gene TRBJ1-5; D unclear. V was clipped by 0 bases and J by 2 bases, with 11 bases between them. The CDR3 runs 16 residues. Germline CDR1 MGHRA, CDR2 YSYEKL. CDR3 protein: CASSQDLGFGNQPQHF. DNA of the CDR3: TGCGCCAGCAGCCAAGATTTGGGATTCGGCAATCAGCCCCAGCATTTT.

The V gene is TRBV25-1, the J gene TRBJ2-5; tentatively, D is TRBD2 (5 bases). There are 12 residues in the CDR3. Looked up from germline, CDR1 is MGHDK and CDR2 is SYGVNS. Trimming cost V 5 bases and J 7 bases, with 11 bases left between them. DNA of the CDR3: TGTGCCAGCAGTACGGGGATGAGGACCCAGTACTTC. Amino acid sequence: CASSTGMRTQYF.

This chain uses TRBV9 with TRBJ2-1; 9 bases fit TRBD2. Germline CDR1 and CDR2: SGDLS and YYNGEE. With 0 bases clipped from V and 7 bases from J, the junction kept 11 bases outside the gene matches. The CDR3 is made up of 17 amino acids. CDR3 amino acids: CASSVAGGGAFGNEQFF. The CDR3 DNA follows: TGTGCCAGCAGCGTAGCTGGCGGGGGGGCCTTCGGTAATGAGCAGTTCTTC. The whole variable domain, remainder taken from reference TRBV9 and TRBJ2-1, is DSGVTQTPKHLITATGQRVTLRCSPRSGDLSVYWYQQSLDQGLQFLIQYYNGEERAKGNILERFSAQQFPDLHSELNLSSLELGDSALYFCASSVAGGGAFGNEQFFGPGTRLTVL.

This clone was recorded a few times. The chain links TRBV6-5 to TRBJ1-1; the D is unclear. Trimming shortened V by 6 bases and J by 2 bases, and 7 bases separated the two germline ends. The V gene's germline CDR1 is MNHEY and CDR2 SVGAGI. The CDR3 length is 12 residues. The CDR3: CASRKGNTEAFF. In DNA form, the CDR3 reads TGTGCCAGCAGGAAGGGAAACACTGAAGCTTTCTTT.

The chain recombines TRBV18 with TRBJ1-4; 8 bases align to TRBD1. There are 15 residues in the CDR3. The V gene's germline CDR1 is KGHSH and CDR2 LQKENI. V dropped 4 bases and J dropped 8; count of bases not matched to a gene: 9. The CDR3 sequence: CASSRRSDRDEKLFF. The CDR3 DNA reads TGTGCCAGCTCACGACGTTCGGACAGGGACGAAAAACTGTTTTTT.

This clone occurred once. This chain joins TRBV5-6 and TRBJ2-3; D possibly matches TRBD1 or TRBD2 (5 bases each). CDR1 and CDR2 from the germline V gene are SGHDT and YYEEEE. V was pared by 0 bases and J by 5 bases, with 16 bases between. CDR3 size: 16 residues. The CDR3 sequence: CASSLGGTANRDTQYF. In DNA form, the CDR3 reads TGTGCCAGCAGCTTGGGGGGGACCGCCAACAGAGATACGCAGTATTTT.

CDR3 sequence (DNA): TGCGCCAGCAGCTTGGCGGGTGGTTCGGGGGGGCTAAATGAGCAGTTCTTC. Translating it yields CASSLAGGSGGLNEQFF. This chain uses TRBV5-1 with TRBJ2-1, with 8 nucleotides matching TRBD2. This CDR3 is built from 17 residues. Germline values: CDR1 SGHRS, CDR2 YFSETQ. J gave up 7 bases and V 0 bases, and 12 bases lay outside the gene matches.

V gene TRBV19 combines with J gene TRBJ2-5; the D is unclear. This CDR3 region has 14 residues. The V gene's germline CDR1 is LNHDA and CDR2 SQIVND (reference sequence). V was trimmed by 9 bases and J by 7 bases, leaving 21 bases between them. The CDR3 region is CASGGRATSGTQYF. CDR3 DNA sequence: TGTGCCAGCGGTGGACGAGCGACGTCGGGGACCCAGTACTTC. Complete variable domain (other parts from reference TRBV19 and TRBJ2-5): DGGITQSPKYLFRKEGQNVTLSCEQNLNHDAMYWYRQDPGQGLRLIYYSQIVNDFQKGDIAEGYSVSREKKESFPLTVTSAQKNPTAFYLCASGGRATSGTQYFGPGTRLLVL.

The rearrangement links TRBV5-1 to TRBJ2-2; 9 positions match TRBD2. In germline, CDR1 is SGHRS, CDR2 YFSETQ. The V and J ends lost 1 base and 3 bases, in that order; junction bases with no gene match: 1. The CDR3 extends over 15 amino acids. CDR3 amino acids: CASSLLAGHTGELFF. The CDR3 coding sequence is TGCGCCAGCAGCTTGCTAGCGGGACACACCGGGGAGCTGTTTTTT.

V is TRBV6-5 and J is TRBJ1-4, with 7 positions matching TRBD1. Germline CDR1 is MNHEY and CDR2 is SVGAGI. The V segment lost 2 bases and the J segment 7 bases; nucleotides outside the gene matches: 10. The CDR3 has 16 residues. CDR3 region: CASSYDGQGESEKLFF. The CDR3 DNA follows: TGTGCCAGCAGTTACGATGGCCAGGGGGAGAGTGAAAAACTGTTTTTT.

The chain links TRBV7-3 to TRBJ2-1, with 9 bases identical to TRBD1. Germline CDR1 reads SGHTA; CDR2 reads FQGTGA. This CDR3 has 15 residues. V trimming: 1 base; J trimming: 5 bases; junction bases outside the gene matches: 3. The CDR3 DNA is TGTGCCAGCAGCTTAAGACAGGGGGGCAACAATGAGCAGTTCTTC. This translates into CASSLRQGGNNEQFF.

This chain connects TRBV5-1 to TRBJ2-1, with D unresolved. The CDR3 covers 13 residues. Germline loops: CDR1 SGHRS, CDR2 YFSETQ. Trimming cost V 1 base and J 4 bases, with 6 bases left between them. Here the CDR3 reads CASSLTQYNEQFF. The CDR3 nucleotides read TGCGCCAGCAGCTTGACTCAGTACAATGAGCAGTTCTTC. Drawing the rest from reference TRBV5-1 and TRBJ2-1, the complete variable domain is KAGVTQTPRYLIKTRGQQVTLSCSPISGHRSVSWYQQTPGQGLQFLFEYFSETQRNKGNFPGRFSGRQFSNSRSEMNVSTLELGDSALYLCASSLTQYNEQFFGPGTRLTVL.

V and J are TRBV18 and TRBJ1-1; 7 bases are shared with TRBD1. The germline CDR1 and CDR2 sequences are KGHSH and LQKENI. The J segment lost 3 bases and the V segment lost 1 base, leaving 2 bases of the junction unmatched. The CDR3 has 14 residues. The CDR3 is CASSPQGTDTEAFF. CDR3 DNA sequence: TGTGCCAGCTCACCACAGGGGACAGACACTGAAGCTTTCTTT.

This clone has a single count. The V call is TRBV19, the J call TRBJ1-2; D is unresolved. In germline, CDR1 is LNHDA, CDR2 SQIVND (reference sequence). The CDR3 loop spans 13 amino acids. V was pared by 5 bases and J by 4 bases, with 11 bases between. The DNA of the CDR3 is TGTGCCAGTAGTTTCACCGCAGCCTATGGCTACACCTTC. This gives the protein CASSFTAAYGYTF.

This sequence joins TRBV24-1 and TRBJ1-2, with D possibly being TRBD1 (6 bases). The CDR3 is 14 residues long. The V and J ends lost 1 base and 5 bases respectively, with 10 bases between them. Germline CDR1 is KGHDR and CDR2 is SFDVKD. CDR3 residues: CATSDFSRGYGYTF. The CDR3 DNA follows: TGTGCCACCAGTGATTTTAGCAGGGGTTATGGCTACACCTTC.